The present T cell receptor (beta chain) was sequenced within a study of cytomegalovirus exposure and HLA in healthy donors. In the case of this clone: Its antigen is unknown.

The length of the CDR3 is 16 residues. The V and J ends lost 0 bases and 6 bases, in that order; junction bases with no gene match: 9. Germline V gene lookup returns CDR1 GTSNPN and CDR2 SVGIG (reference sequence). The PCR made use of 60 Vbeta and 13 Jbeta primers. Here immunoSEQ multiplex PCR was the method, and the copy in TCRdb shows in-frame clones only, minus some. The sample holds approximately 180,000 clones, about three quarters seen once. Study-level findings and limits: Within an earlier analysis, most TCR beta V segments proved productive either about 90% or about 30% of the time.

The genes are TRBV30 and TRBJ2-2, with 8 bases aligning to TRBD2. Sequencing used PBMCs. The source is a woman aged 25 to 45 in good health and CMV-seropositive. CDR3 DNA: TGTGCCTGGAGTGTATTTCCGGGGGGGGGTCCCGGGGAGCTGTTTTTT. Translating gives CAWSVFPGGGPGELFF.